A selection of T cell receptor beta chains follows, all from one sample in a study of PD-1 blockade in classical Hodgkin lymphoma. Only in-frame clones appear in the TCRdb table, and some are missing; sequencing was by immunoSEQ multiplex PCR. The sample yields around 31,000 clones, around 89% seen once. Material: CD4+ T cells from blood. The receptors shown here come from a human donor with classical Hodgkin lymphoma. Each CDR3 is given with its conserved first and last residue. Fields, in order: clone size, D gene, V gene, J gene, CDR3 DNA, CDR3 protein. The D gene is left open where the match is weak. Clone size is shown for a subset of rows, as once, few, many or a class of expanded clone.

once	TRBD2	TRBV15	TRBJ2-1	TGTGCCACCAGCAGGGGCTTACCTAGCGGAGGCTACAATGAGCAGTTCTTC	CATSRGLPSGGYNEQFF
.	TRBD2	TRBV11-3	TRBJ2-7	TGTGCCAGCAGCCCACGGACTAGCGGGAGGTCCTACGAGCAGTACTTC	CASSPRTSGRSYEQYF
.	TRBD2	TRBV5-8	TRBJ2-7	TGTGCCAGCAGCCCCAGGCGGGGGGCCTGGTACGAGCAGTACTTC	CASSPRRGAWYEQYF
.	.	TRBV27	TRBJ2-7	TGTGCCAGCAGCCAGACCGGGGCAGACTACGAGCAGTACTTC	CASSQTGADYEQYF
.	.	TRBV2	TRBJ1-3	TGTGCCAGCACATCCAGGACCCCGAGCTCTGGAAACACCATATATTTT	CASTSRTPSSGNTIYF
.	.	TRBV2	TRBJ2-7	TGTGCCAGCACCCCCCAGGGCAAATACGAGCAGTACTTC	CASTPQGKYEQYF
.	.	TRBV9	TRBJ1-3	TGTGCCAGCAGCCCAGACACGCACTCTGGAAACACCATATATTTT	CASSPDTHSGNTIYF
.	.	TRBV5-6	TRBJ2-7	TGTGCCAGCAGCACCAATGGGGGTAATTCCTACGAGCAGTACTTC	CASSTNGGNSYEQYF
.	.	TRBV5-1	TRBJ1-1	TGCGCCAGCAGCTTCAATCAGAACACTGAAGCTTTCTTT	CASSFNQNTEAFF
once	.	TRBV7-2	TRBJ1-2	TGTGCCAGCAGCTTAGTACAGGGATATAACTATGGCTACACCTTC	CASSLVQGYNYGYTF
.	.	TRBV7-2	TRBJ2-6	TGTGCCAGCAGCTTAGTTGGCACACCGGAACCCTCTGGGGCCAACGTCCTGACTTTC	CASSLVGTPEPSGANVLTF
.	TRBD2	TRBV7-2	TRBJ2-7	TGTGCCAGCAGCTCGGGACTAGCGGGAGAGCTCTACGAGCAGTACTTC	CASSSGLAGELYEQYF
.	.	TRBV11-2	TRBJ2-7	TGTGCCAGCAGCTTGTCTGGGGCGGAGCAGTACTTC	CASSLSGAEQYF
.	.	TRBV2	TRBJ2-3	TGTGCCAGCAGTGACAGGGGGGTTAGCACAGATACGCAGTATTTT	CASSDRGVSTDTQYF
.	TRBD2	TRBV15	TRBJ2-5	TGTGCCACCAGCAGAGAGGGACTAGCGGGAGAGACCCAGTACTTC	CATSREGLAGETQYF
.	.	TRBV5-4	TRBJ1-1	TGTGCCAGCAGCTTGGTATTGGGGGCAAACACTGAAGCTTTCTTT	CASSLVLGANTEAFF
.	TRBD2	TRBV5-4	TRBJ2-3	TGTGCCAGCAGCTTGGGGGCTAGCGGATTCACAGATACGCAGTATTTT	CASSLGASGFTDTQYF
.	.	TRBV7-5	TRBJ1-2	TGTGTCAGAAGCTTATTAAGGGGCGGCTATGGCTACACCTTC	CVRSLLRGGYGYTF
.	TRBD1	TRBV2	TRBJ2-1	TGTGCCAGCAGTCCCCGACAGGGAGACGGCAATGAGCAGTTCTTC	CASSPRQGDGNEQFF
.	.	TRBV7-3	TRBJ2-2	TGTGCCAGCAGCTTACCGACCCCGACCGCGCCCGGGGAGCTGTTTTTT	CASSLPTPTAPGELFF
.	.	TRBV18	TRBJ1-3	TGTGCCAGCTCCCAACAGAGATCTGGAAACACCATATATTTT	CASSQQRSGNTIYF
.	.	TRBV5-1	TRBJ1-2	TGCGCCAGCAGCTTGGCCGAAAGCTATGGCTACACCTTC	CASSLAESYGYTF
.	TRBD2	TRBV19	TRBJ2-7	TGTGCCAGTAGTATTCAAGCGGGAGTCTACTACGAGCAGTACTTC	CASSIQAGVYYEQYF
.	.	TRBV9	TRBJ2-6	TGTGCCAGCAGCGTAGGAGTGTCTGGGGCCAACGTCCTGACTTTC	CASSVGVSGANVLTF
.	TRBD2	TRBV7-2	TRBJ2-5	TGTGCCAGCAGCTTCACTAGCGGGAGTCTGGGGACCCAGTACTTC	CASSFTSGSLGTQYF
.	TRBD2	TRBV5-6	TRBJ2-3	TGTGCCAGCAGCTTAGCGGGAGAAGGACCATCTAGCACAGATACGCAGTATTTT	CASSLAGEGPSSTDTQYF
.	TRBD1	TRBV7-2	TRBJ2-5	TGTGCCAGCAGCTCCTTCAGACAGGGGGAGACCCAGTACTTC	CASSSFRQGETQYF
.	TRBD2	TRBV7-9	TRBJ2-3	TGTGCCAGCAGCTTAGTTGCGGGAGGTTACTTAGATACGCAGTATTTT	CASSLVAGGYLDTQYF
.	.	TRBV25-1	TRBJ2-1	TGTGCCAGCATTCAATCTGGGACCCCGGGGGATGAGCAGTTCTTC	CASIQSGTPGDEQFF
.	.	TRBV15	TRBJ1-3	TGTGCCACCAGCAGAGATCCAGGGGCTGGAAACACCATATATTTT	CATSRDPGAGNTIYF
.	TRBD1	TRBV28	TRBJ1-2	TGTGCCAGCAGTTTAATCGGACAGGGTGGGAAGTATGGCTACACCTTC	CASSLIGQGGKYGYTF
few	.	TRBV11-3	TRBJ1-1	TGTGCCAGCAGCGCTCGACAGGACACTGAAGCTTTCTTT	CASSARQDTEAFF
.	TRBD1	TRBV6-5	TRBJ1-3	TGTGCCAGCAGCAGGGGGCCTGGAAACACCATATATTTT	CASSRGPGNTIYF
.	.	TRBV6-5	TRBJ1-4	TGTGCCAGCAGTTACTCGATCGGGGCGACTAATGAAAAACTGTTTTTT	CASSYSIGATNEKLFF
once	TRBD1	TRBV19	TRBJ2-7	TGTGCCAGTAGTTCGGGACAGGGTTTCTACGAGCAGTACTTC	CASSSGQGFYEQYF
.	.	TRBV19	TRBJ2-7	TGTGCCAGTAGTCGTCAGGTCAAATACGAGCAGTACTTC	CASSRQVKYEQYF
few	.	TRBV28	TRBJ2-7	TGTGCGACGAGGCAGGATGCCTACGAGCAGTACTTC	CATRQDAYEQYF
.	.	TRBV6-6	TRBJ2-7	TGTGCCAGCAGTTACTCAGGGTTATCGCCCTACGAGCAGTACTTC	CASSYSGLSPYEQYF
.	.	TRBV6-5	TRBJ1-5	TGTGCCAGCAGTTACTCCCTGGGGAGGGACGGGCAGCCCCAGCATTTT	CASSYSLGRDGQPQHF
.	TRBD2	TRBV29-1	TRBJ2-1	TGCAGCGTTGGGGCGGGAGGGCTTAACAATGAGCAGTTCTTC	CSVGAGGLNNEQFF
.	.	TRBV5-3	TRBJ2-5	TGTGCCAGAAGCTTGGTAGCAGGGACTCAAGAGACCCAGTACTTC	CARSLVAGTQETQYF
.	TRBD1	TRBV27	TRBJ2-5	TGTGCCAGCAGTAAATCTAAGACAGGGGGTAGGTTTGAGACCCAGTACTTC	CASSKSKTGGRFETQYF
.	.	TRBV7-2	TRBJ2-5	TGTGCCAGCAGCCGGGGACAACAAGAGACCCAGTACTTC	CASSRGQQETQYF
few	TRBD2	TRBV15	TRBJ2-1	TGTGCCACCAGCAGAGCGGGACTAGCGGACAATGAGCAGTTCTTC	CATSRAGLADNEQFF
.	TRBD2	TRBV2	TRBJ2-2	TGTGCCAGCAGTGAGACTAGCGGGAGGATTGGGGAGCTGTTTTTT	CASSETSGRIGELFF
.	.	TRBV9	TRBJ2-5	TGTGCCAGCAGCGTAGGGAGGAACCAAGAGACCCAGTACTTC	CASSVGRNQETQYF
.	.	TRBV7-7	TRBJ1-1	TGTGCCAGCAGCCCTCACTTGAACACTGAAGCTTTCTTT	CASSPHLNTEAFF
.	.	TRBV29-1	TRBJ1-1	TGCAGCTGGGAAACAGGCCCGACTGAAGCTTTCTTT	CSWETGPTEAFF
.	.	TRBV7-2	TRBJ1-2	TGTGCCAGCAGCTTAGATGGGCCTGCTGGGGGCTACACCTTC	CASSLDGPAGGYTF
once	.	TRBV29-1	TRBJ1-1	TGCAGCGTTGAAGATAATACGGCAACTGAAGCTTTCTTT	CSVEDNTATEAFF
.	.	TRBV7-2	TRBJ1-2	TGTGCCAGCAGCTTAGACAGGGAGTTAGATGGCTACACCTTC	CASSLDRELDGYTF
.	.	TRBV21-1	TRBJ2-7	TGTGCCAGCAGCTTCTCTAGAGCGGGAGGGACAGCCTACGAGCAGTACTTC	CASSFSRAGGTAYEQYF
.	TRBD1	TRBV28	TRBJ2-7	TGTGCCAGCAGTTCCTCCGGGACAGGGGTTGGCGAGCAGTACTTC	CASSSSGTGVGEQYF
.	TRBD1	TRBV4-2	TRBJ1-2	TGTGCCAGCAGCTCAACAGGGGTTTATGGCTACACCTTC	CASSSTGVYGYTF
few	TRBD2	TRBV7-9	TRBJ2-1	TGTGCCAGCAGCTTAGCCCTAGCGGGAGTTAATGAGCAGTTCTTC	CASSLALAGVNEQFF
once	.	TRBV9	TRBJ2-3	TGTGCCAGCAGCGTGACGAACACAGATACGCAGTATTTT	CASSVTNTDTQYF
.	.	TRBV2	TRBJ2-7	TGTGCCAGCAGGATCGCGGGACTCATGTACGAGCAGTACTTC	CASRIAGLMYEQYF
.	.	TRBV28	TRBJ2-7	TGTGCCAGCAGTTGGCTACCCTACGAGCAGTACTTC	CASSWLPYEQYF
.	.	TRBV29-1	TRBJ1-4	TGCAGCGTTGATGTAGGGGGTAATGAAAAACTGTTTTTT	CSVDVGGNEKLFF
.	.	TRBV15	TRBJ2-5	TGTGCCACCAGCAGAGATGGGGTCCCCACGAGGACCCAGTACTTC	CATSRDGVPTRTQYF